This T cell receptor (beta chain) emerged from a study of blood T cell repertoires in COVID-19. In the study overall: Samples taken during acute and convalescent COVID-19 were collected in the United States, Italy and Spain. PBMCs, B-cell-depleted T cells, or T cells provided the cDNA or gDNA that made up the material.

Germline V CDR1 and CDR2: SGHVS, FQNEAQ. The CDR3 loop spans 18 amino acids. Trimming cost V 4 bases and J 3 bases; bases outside gene matches: 14. Original processing notes: Researchers report that nucleated cell counts were estimated from reference gene primer amplification. The repertoire was sequenced with immunoSEQ multiplex PCR; TCRdb's copy has only in-frame clones and lacks some. Clonal size and the V and J genes are those of that table, whereas D and trimming came from the DNA. The table lists 250,000 or so clones, around 87% of them singletons. The chain links TRBV7-8 to TRBJ1-4, with TRBD1 identical over 7 bases. Sequencing was done on a sample of peripheral blood. The origin of this receptor is an older woman with COVID-19, enrolled during active disease. As DNA, the CDR3 is TGTGCCAGCAGCTCTCCGGGACAGTCACTCTCGTCTAATGAAAAACTGTTTTTT. As protein: CASSSPGQSLSSNEKLFF.